This T cell receptor beta chain was documented in a study of Ad26.COV2.S vaccination and SARS-CoV-2 variants. About the research overall: Donor allocation was to the COV1001 Ad26.COV2.S trial arm. Ad26.COV2.S shots went into the muscle once or twice, 56 days apart.

TCRdb's copy holds only in-frame clones and misses some; the assay was immunoSEQ multiplex PCR. There are roughly 350,000 clones in the sample; 87% occur only once, and about 3.4% lies in the top ten. Treatment here: about 20 received Ad26.COV2.S at low or high dose, single or two shots; several received placebo; per-sample allocation not given. Specimens were obtained on day 63 following the first vaccine or placebo injection. An adult donor aged 18-55 years was enrolled in Boston. V lost 4 bases and J lost 1; bases outside the gene matches: 3. This CDR3 contains 16 residues. Per germline, CDR1 MRHNA and CDR2 SNTAGT.

The receptor's source is a person aged 18-60 years who received the Ad26.COV2.S COVID-19 vaccine or a placebo. The specimen was peripheral blood, collected in a trial of Ad26.COV2.S vaccine versus placebo. The J gene is TRBJ2-1, the V gene TRBV6-4; 11 nucleotides agree with TRBD2. The CDR3 is CASSAGLADSYNEQFF. The CDR3 DNA follows: TGTGCCAGCAGTGCGGGACTAGCGGATTCCTACAATGAGCAGTTCTTC.